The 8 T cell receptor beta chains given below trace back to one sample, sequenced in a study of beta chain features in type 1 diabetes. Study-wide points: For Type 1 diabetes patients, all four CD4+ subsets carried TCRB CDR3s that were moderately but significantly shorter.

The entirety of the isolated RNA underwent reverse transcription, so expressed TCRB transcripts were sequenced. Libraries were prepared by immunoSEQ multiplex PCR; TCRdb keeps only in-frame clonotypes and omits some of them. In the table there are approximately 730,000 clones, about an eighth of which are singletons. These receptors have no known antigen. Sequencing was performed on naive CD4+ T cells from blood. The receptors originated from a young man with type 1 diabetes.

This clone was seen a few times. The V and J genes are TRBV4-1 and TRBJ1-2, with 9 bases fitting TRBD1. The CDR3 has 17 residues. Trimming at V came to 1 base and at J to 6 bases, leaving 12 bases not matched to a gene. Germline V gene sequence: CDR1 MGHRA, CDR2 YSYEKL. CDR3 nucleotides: TGCGCCAGCAGCCAAGTCGGCAAGACAGGGGGTCGAGATGGCTACACCTTC. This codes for CASSQVGKTGGRDGYTF.

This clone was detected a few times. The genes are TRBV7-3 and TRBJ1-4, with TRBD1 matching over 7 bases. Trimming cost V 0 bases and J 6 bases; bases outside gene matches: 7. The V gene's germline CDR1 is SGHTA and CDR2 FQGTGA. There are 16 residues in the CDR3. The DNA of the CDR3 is TGTGCCAGCAGCTTAACAGAACAGGGGATGCATGAAAAACTGTTTTTT. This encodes CASSLTEQGMHEKLFF. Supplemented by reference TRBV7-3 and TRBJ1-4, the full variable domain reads GAGVSQTPSNKVTEKGKYVELRCDPISGHTALYWYRQSLGQGPEFLIYFQGTGAADDSGLPNDRFFAVRPEGSVSTLKIQRTERGDSAVYLCASSLTEQGMHEKLFFGSGTQLSVL.

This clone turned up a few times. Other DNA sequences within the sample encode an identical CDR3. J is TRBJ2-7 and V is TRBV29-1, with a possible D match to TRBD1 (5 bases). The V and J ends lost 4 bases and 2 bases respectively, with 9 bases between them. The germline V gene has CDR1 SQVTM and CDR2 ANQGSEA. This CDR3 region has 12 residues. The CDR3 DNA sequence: TGCAGCGTTGGACGGACACCCTACGAGCAGTACTTC. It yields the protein CSVGRTPYEQYF.

The CDR3 sequence: CASSQPAGAGYNEQFF. The CDR3 DNA sequence: TGTGCCAGCAGCCAACCGGCGGGGGCTGGCTACAATGAGCAGTTCTTC. The rearrangement uses TRBV4-2 and TRBJ2-1; perhaps TRBD2 as D (7 bases). Germline V gives CDR1 LGHNA, CDR2 YNFKEQ. Trimming shortened V by 2 bases and J by 3 bases, and 14 bases separated the two germline ends. The CDR3 contains 16 residues.

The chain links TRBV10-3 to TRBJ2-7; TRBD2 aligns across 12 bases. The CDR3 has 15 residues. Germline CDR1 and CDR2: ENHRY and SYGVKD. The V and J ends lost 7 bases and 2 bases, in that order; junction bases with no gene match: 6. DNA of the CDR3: TGTGCCATCATCAAGACTAGCGGGGGACCCTACGAGCAGTACTTC. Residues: CAIIKTSGGPYEQYF.

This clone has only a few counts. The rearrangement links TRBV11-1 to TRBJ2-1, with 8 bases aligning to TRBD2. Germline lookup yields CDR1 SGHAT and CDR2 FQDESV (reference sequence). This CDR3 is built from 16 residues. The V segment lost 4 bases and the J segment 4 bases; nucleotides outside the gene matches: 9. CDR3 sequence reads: CASSSRGGREYNEQFF. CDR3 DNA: TGTGCCAGCAGCTCTCGGGGGGGCCGAGAATACAATGAGCAGTTCTTC.

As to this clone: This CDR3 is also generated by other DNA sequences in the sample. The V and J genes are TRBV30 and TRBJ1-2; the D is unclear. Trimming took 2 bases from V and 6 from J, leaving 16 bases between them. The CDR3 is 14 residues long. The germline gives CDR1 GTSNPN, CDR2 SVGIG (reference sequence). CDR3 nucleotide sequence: TGTGCCTGGAGTAAAGGGCAGAGGGCTGATGGCTACACCTTC. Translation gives CAWSKGQRADGYTF.

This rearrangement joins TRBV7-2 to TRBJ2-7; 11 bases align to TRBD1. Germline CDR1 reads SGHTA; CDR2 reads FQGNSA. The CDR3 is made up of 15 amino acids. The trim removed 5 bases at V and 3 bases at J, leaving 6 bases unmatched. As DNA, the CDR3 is TGTGCCAGCAGCACAGGGACAGGGGGATTCTACGAGCAGTACTTC. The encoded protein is CASSTGTGGFYEQYF.